This TCR beta chain is drawn from a study of shared clonotypes between healthy human individuals (dated by TCRdb to between 2020 and 2021). Background on the whole study: A few men and a couple of women, aged 18 to 49 years, made up the cohort. For each donor, CD4 naive and CD4 memory were each given three plates, CD8 naive was given two plates, and CD8 memory was given one plate. To estimate repertoire size and how much clonotype sharing occurs between individuals, the study deeply sequenced the blood TCR repertoires of several healthy adults. Different laboratories and diverse techniques were used to prepare libraries and sequence TCR repertoires, to increase sequencing depth and limit assay-specific biases. Per donor, leukapheresis produced somewhere between about 0.9 and 9 billion PBMCs.

Overall study results and their limits: Estimated clonotype richness was generally larger for naive than for memory subsets. Rarefaction of sorted-subset datasets indicated incomplete sequencing despite the large sequencing depth. Pairwise subsampling indicated that sequencing depth was expected to affect the degree of clonotype sharing among donors. Compared with non-shared clonotypes, the clonotypes found in all four sorted-subset donors had higher generation probabilities. Sharing across a few donors was observed for around 5% of naive CD4, under 4% of naive CD8, over 2% of memory CD4, and less than 0.45% of memory CD8 clonotypes. Only blood was sampled, and tissue TCR repertoires likely differ from those in blood. Because the study included only a small number of donors, the genetic and exposure-history diversity represented was limited.

Healthy HIV-negative adults with no recently reported acute infections or vaccinations were included as donors. All donors were Caucasian adults living in Nashville, Tennessee, USA. CD4+ T cells were enriched by magnetic negative selection, after which naive cells were positively selected on CD45RA and the negative fraction was taken as the memory subset. Blood was collected by leukapheresis, and PBMCs were isolated by Ficoll-Histopaque density gradient centrifugation and then cryopreserved in liquid nitrogen vapor phase. Analytical flow cytometry was used to check the purity and quantity of each magnetically sorted T cell population. Each sorted fraction had its genomic DNA isolated and then quantified by UV absorbance on a Nanodrop 2000c. The germline V gene supplies CDR1 SGHRS and CDR2 YFSETQ. The CDR3 contains 13 residues, cysteine and phenylalanine counted. Only the CDR3 part of the read is kept: 39 bases, read in frame from the first base. At the junction V is shortened by 1 base and J by 5 bases; bases outside the gene matches: 2.

On this clone itself: Its antigen is currently not known. Base-call qualities are not available, and no considerably larger clone is one nucleotide away.

Using the deep immunoSEQ assay, multiplex PCR amplified TCR CDR3 regions from genomic DNA. Extracted genomic DNA from each cell subset was distributed evenly across all wells of several immunoSEQ 96-well plates, and each plate was treated as a replicate. For sorted subsets, each replicate PCR was loaded with 200 ng genomic DNA, equivalent to 30,000 or so T cell genomes. Purified libraries were measured with a Qubit 3.0 fluorometer, size-checked on a Bioanalyzer 2100, and measured again with the KAPA Library Quantification kit. Each immunoSEQ 96-well plate was sequenced on its own single-read 150-cycle Illumina NextSeq 550 flow cell. Regarding the original processing steps: Because the immunoSEQ output held only junctional sequences and lacked quality scores, the filtering could not match the filtering applied to full-length reads. Sequences were annotated with PyIR, a Python wrapper for IgBLAST v1.9, and V/J genes and CDR3 were assigned using IMGT germline references. Reads with weak V/J assignments (E-value above 1e-6), missing CDR3, stop codons, out-of-frame junctions, or ambiguous translated residues were removed. V3J clonotypes were defined as sequences sharing an identical inferred V gene, J gene, and CDR3 amino acid sequence. To compute the percentage overlap between repertoires, the number of shared unique clonotypes was divided by the size of the smaller repertoire. Richness of each repertoire was evaluated using RTK rarefaction, the Chao1 estimator, and Recon v2.1 estimates of unobserved clonotypes. OLGA was used to compute generation probabilities for all TCRbeta clonotypes that the gDNA method yielded from a handful of donors. What TCRdb holds here is the immuneACCESS table cut down to in-frame rearrangements. Part of the clones is not present; checked against another copy, under half of the missing clones reflect an unresolved V gene, and the others are unexplained. V and J calls plus clone size are reproduced from that table; the DNA served to infer D and trimming. This sample is represented by about 2.3 million clones; under 95% of them were singletons. Clones ranked in the top ten supply around 0.35% of the sample.

This clonotype was obtained from a man aged 18 to 30 in good health. Some clones in this sample may be carry-over from other donors' samples. The chain is made from TRBV5-1 and TRBJ2-7, and 8 bases in between align with TRBD1. Sample: naive CD4+ T cells from PBMCs. In light of the paper, this sample's cell subset or site label describes: CD45RA+ positively selected. This receptor has the CDR3 CASSLTTGDEQYF. At the DNA level, the sequence is TGCGCCAGCAGCTTGACGACAGGGGACGAGCAGTACTTC.